A single TCR beta chain is shown here with its context. Its binding antigen is unknown. No base qualities exist here, and no much larger clone lies one base off it. In the prospective study, participants were about 18 to 89 years old, resided in about two dozen geographic areas of the United States, and were enrolled through a virtual design. Cohort assignment in the prospective study relied on participant-reported clinical history from a screening survey and a study questionnaire. Recovered participants in ImmuneRACE Cohort 3 were defined by two consecutive negative NP/OP PCR tests, clearance by a healthcare professional, or resolution of symptoms. Each participant in the prospective study had whole blood, serum and a nasopharyngeal or oropharyngeal swab collected by mobile phlebotomists. Over an approximately 2-month period, participants in the prospective study had the option of providing additional blood draws and questionnaires. Prospective study blood samples were shipped either frozen or at room temperature before DNA extraction.

The immunoSEQ Assay, a bias-controlled multiplex PCR, was used to amplify TCRbeta CDR3 regions from genomic DNA. In the authors' own workflow: The number of nucleated cells in each sample was estimated from the amplification of reference gene primers within the assay. To quantify the absolute abundance of each unique TCRbeta CDR3 rearrangement, sequence reads were collapsed and filtered. For each sample, productive Simpson clonality was calculated by taking the square root of Simpson's diversity index across productive rearrangements. The clones in this table, taken by TCRdb from immuneACCESS, are in-frame only. Not every clone is retained; where verified, under half of the shortfall comes from an unresolved V gene, and the cause of the rest is unknown. The V and J calls and clone size come from that table; D and trimming were worked out from the DNA. Counted in this sample were 250,000 or so clones; approximately 84% of them appeared once. Jointly, the top ten make up 3.4% of the sample.

This sample was included in a study of blood T cell repertoires in COVID-19 (dated by TCRdb to 2018 to 2020). With regard to the full study: Samples covering the acute and convalescent phases of COVID-19 were provided by collaborators in the United States, Italy and Spain. The material from the prospective study consisted of cDNA or gDNA derived from T cells, B-cell-depleted T cells, or PBMCs. Deeply sampled blood TCRbeta repertoires from subjects exposed to, actively infected with, or recovered from COVID-19 were included in the dataset. The repertoires were released in a freely available public database meant as a resource for research on the immune response to SARS-CoV-2. The samples were drawn from two sources: the first 160 participants of the ongoing ImmuneRACE study, and 950 to 1,500 subjects contributed by 6 global collaborators. Nearly every sample came with metadata listing a de-identified subject ID, COVID-19 status, age in years and sex. HLA class I and class II types, where available, came from metadata supplied by the sample provider rather than from assay-based typing. General conclusions and limits of the study: Clinical and demographic metadata were provided uncurated, with the amount varying by source and participant.

V is shortened by 1 base, J by 7 bases, and the region joining them spans 10 bases. Per the germline V gene, MDHEN is the CDR1 and SYDVKM is the CDR2. Inclusive of the bounding cysteine and phenylalanine, the CDR3 is 14 residues long. Only CDR3 DNA remains: 42 bases, in frame from the first base. This sequence uses TRBV28 and TRBJ1-4; no confident D gene assignment can be made. The sequencing input was PBMCs or T cells enriched from blood (not recorded which). The sequence was obtained from a man aged 50-59 years who had recovered from COVID-19. The CDR3 reads CASSLSDWAEKLFF. The DNA is as follows: TGTGCCAGCAGTTTATCGGACTGGGCTGAAAAACTGTTTTTT.